The next 22 T cell receptor beta chains were all read from a single sample in a study of cytomegalovirus exposure and HLA in healthy donors. 13 Jbeta primers and 60 Vbeta primers were used for the PCR. TCRdb's table, derived via immunoSEQ multiplex PCR, lists solely in-frame clones and lacks some. The sample records some 190,000 clones, approximately 80% being singletons. Sequenced material: PBMCs. These receptors were obtained from a boy aged 2-15 years in good health and CMV-seronegative.

CDR3 loop: CASSGPGQGAYNEQFF. The CDR3 DNA reads TGTGCCAGCAGTGGCCCGGGACAGGGGGCGTACAATGAGCAGTTCTTC. The chain joins TRBV27 to TRBJ2-1; 12 nucleotides match TRBD1. Trimming removed 5 bases from V and 4 bases from J; junction bases left unmatched: 6. The CDR3 runs to 16 residues. The germline CDR1 and CDR2 sequences are MNHEY and SMNVEV (reference sequence).

This chain connects TRBV4-3 to TRBJ2-5; 8 bases match TRBD2. Per the germline V gene, CDR1 is LGHNA and CDR2 is YSLEER. The CDR3 is made up of 15 amino acids. Unmatched junction bases numbered 4, after V lost 3 bases and J lost 1 base. The CDR3 DNA follows: TGCGCCAGCAGCCACAGCGGGGGCCGCCAAGAGACCCAGTACTTC. Translation gives CASSHSGGRQETQYF.

This chain links TRBV30 with TRBJ1-4; D may be TRBD1 (5 bases). The V and J ends lost 7 bases and 8 bases respectively, with 20 bases between them. The CDR3 length is 14 residues. Germline CDR1 GTSNPN, CDR2 SVGIG (reference sequence). CDR3 amino acids: CAYSGGGRWEKLFF. CDR3 in DNA: TGTGCCTACTCCGGGGGAGGCCGTTGGGAAAAACTGTTTTTT.

This sequence joins TRBV27 and TRBJ1-1; TRBD1 aligns across 9 bases. J gave up 6 bases and V 1 base, and 3 bases lay outside the gene matches. Per the germline V gene, CDR1 is MNHEY and CDR2 is SMNVEV (reference sequence). The CDR3 has 14 amino acids. CDR3 residues: CASSLWTGASEAFF. The CDR3 nucleotides are TGTGCCAGCAGTTTATGGACAGGGGCATCTGAAGCTTTCTTT.

V usage is TRBV4-3 and J usage is TRBJ2-3, with D possibly TRBD2 on 6 matching bases. This CDR3 has 15 residues. V was clipped by 0 bases and J by 0 bases, with 7 bases between them. CDR1 and CDR2 (germline): LGHNA, YSLEER. CDR3 DNA sequence: TGCGCCAGCAGCCAAGATGGGGGGAGCACAGATACGCAGTATTTT. It specifies CASSQDGGSTDTQYF.

V and J are TRBV4-1 and TRBJ2-5, with 12 bases aligning to TRBD2. V shed 4 bases and J 5 bases; nucleotides not matched to a gene: 11. The germline gives CDR1 MGHRA, CDR2 YSYEKL. The CDR3 is 17 amino acids. The CDR3, as DNA: TGCGCCAGCAGCCTCGAGCCGAGACTAGCGGGAGTTGAGACCCAGTACTTC. It translates to CASSLEPRLAGVETQYF.

The chain has TRBV19 and TRBJ1-5, with TRBD1 matching over 9 bases. The CDR3 loop spans 14 amino acids. Unmatched junction bases numbered 1, after V lost 1 base and J lost 6 bases. The V gene's germline CDR1 is LNHDA and CDR2 SQIVND (reference sequence). Here the CDR3 reads CASSIGDRAQPQHF. The CDR3 region has the DNA TGTGCCAGTAGTATAGGGGACAGGGCTCAGCCCCAGCATTTT.

The chain recombines TRBV30 with TRBJ2-7, with 11 bases fitting TRBD2. Looked up from germline, CDR1 is GTSNPN and CDR2 is SVGIG (reference sequence). V trimming: 0 bases; J trimming: 4 bases; junction bases outside the gene matches: 23. This CDR3 has 21 residues. The CDR3 sequence is CAWSVPPPFTSGGRDRYEQYV. CDR3 coding DNA: TGTGCCTGGAGTGTACCCCCGCCTTTTACTAGCGGGGGCCGAGATAGATACGAGCAGTACGTC.

V usage is TRBV6-5 and J usage is TRBJ2-7; D not resolved. The CDR3 covers 12 residues. Trimming removed 6 bases at V and 3 bases at J, with 9 bases between. Germline V gene sequence: CDR1 MNHEY, CDR2 SVGAGI. CDR3 sequence (DNA): TGTGCCAGCAGCCGTCCCGGCTACGAGCAGTACTTC. Translated: CASSRPGYEQYF.

This clone was seen a handful of times. This chain uses TRBV10-3 with TRBJ2-7, with D unresolved. V lost 1 base and J lost 4, with 8 bases in between. The CDR3 runs to 13 residues. Germline lookup yields CDR1 ENHRY and CDR2 SYGVKD. The CDR3: CAISELSSYEQYF. The CDR3 DNA reads TGTGCCATCAGTGAGTTGTCTTCTTACGAGCAGTACTTC.

The chain uses TRBV6-1 and TRBJ1-2; possibly TRBD1 for D (6 bases). Trimming shortened V by 3 bases and J by 7 bases, and 12 bases separated the two germline ends. CDR1 and CDR2 (germline): MNHNS, SASEGT. The CDR3 consists of 13 residues. As DNA, the CDR3 is TGTGCCAGCAGTGACATTCAGGGGAGTGGCTACACCTTC. Translated: CASSDIQGSGYTF.

This chain connects TRBV6-1 to TRBJ2-7, with 8 bases that match TRBD2. The CDR3 is 16 residues long. After removal of 1 base from V and 2 bases from J, the junction contained 7 bases not matched to a gene. The germline gives CDR1 MNHNS, CDR2 SASEGT. The CDR3 here is CASSEDSSGYTYEQYF. The DNA for the CDR3 is TGTGCCAGCAGTGAAGACTCTAGCGGGTATACCTACGAGCAGTACTTC.

The table lists this clone with a few counts. The chain's CDR3 is CASSFGPPSGSRNEQFF. The CDR3 region has the DNA TGTGCCAGCAGCTTCGGCCCGCCTAGCGGGAGTAGGAATGAGCAGTTCTTC. The gene calls are TRBV7-2 and TRBJ2-1, with TRBD2 identical over 10 bases. V was clipped by 3 bases and J by 7 bases; unmatched bases: 12. Germline V lookup: CDR1 SGHTA, CDR2 FQGNSA. The CDR3 consists of 17 residues.

The V and J genes are TRBV19 and TRBJ2-2; 10 bases align to TRBD2. This CDR3 spans 15 amino acids. The V and J ends lost 3 bases and 5 bases, in that order; junction bases with no gene match: 3. CDR1 and CDR2 (germline): LNHDA, SQIVND (reference sequence). The CDR3 nucleotides are TGTGCCAGTAGTATCCCTAGCGGGGGAACCGGGGAGCTGTTTTTT. This encodes CASSIPSGGTGELFF.

The V and J genes are TRBV27 and TRBJ2-7, with 7 bases fitting TRBD1. J lost 5 bases, V lost 4 bases, and 8 bases had no gene match. Per the germline V gene, CDR1 is MNHEY and CDR2 is SMNVEV (reference sequence). The CDR3 contains 14 residues. The CDR3 DNA is TGTGCCAGCAGTTCAGTGACAGGGTTCGACGAGCAGTACTTC. Translated, it gives CASSSVTGFDEQYF.

This sequence joins TRBV10-2 and TRBJ1-5, with D perhaps matching TRBD1 (5 bases). The CDR3 contains 14 residues. The V gene's germline CDR1 is WSHSY and CDR2 SAAADI. Trimming removed 2 bases from V and 3 bases from J, with 8 bases in between. CDR3 DNA: TGCGCCAGCAGTGAGGCCAGGGACAATCAGCCCCAGCATTTT. Protein product: CASSEARDNQPQHF.

This rearrangement joins TRBV25-1 to TRBJ1-4; D unclear. This CDR3 comprises 16 residues. The germline V gene encodes CDR1 MGHDK and CDR2 SYGVNS. V was pared by 3 bases and J by 8 bases, with 19 bases between. CDR3 protein: CASSEGRKGAGEKLFF. In DNA form, the CDR3 reads TGTGCCAGCAGTGAGGGTCGGAAGGGAGCGGGAGAAAAACTGTTTTTT.

The chain carries TRBV13 and TRBJ1-1; 8 bases fit TRBD1. Germline V lookup: CDR1 PRHDT, CDR2 FYEKMQ (reference sequence). CDR3 length equals 15 residues. J lost 0 bases, V lost 5 bases, and 5 bases had no gene match. CDR3: CASSPSQGVNTEAFF. In nucleotides, the CDR3 is TGTGCCAGCAGCCCCTCACAGGGGGTGAACACTGAAGCTTTCTTT. Variable domain in full (rest from reference TRBV13 and TRBJ1-1): AAGVIQSPRHLIKEKRETATLKCYPIPRHDTVYWYQQGPGQDPQFLISFYEKMQSDKGSIPDRFSAQQFSDYHSELNMSSLELGDSALYFCASSPSQGVNTEAFFGQGTRLTVV.

J is TRBJ2-5 and V is TRBV7-2; 7 bases align to TRBD2. The better agreement between TRBJ2-7 and the DNA end casts doubt on the J call. The CDR3 is 17 residues long. CDR1 is SGHTA, CDR2 FQGNSA, per germline. CDR3 protein: CASSPGRARLAVYEQYF. The CDR3 DNA is TGTGCCAGCAGCCCGGGCCGTGCCCGACTAGCCGTCTACGAGCAGTACTTC.

This clone was seen more than once but under ten times. The chain is built from TRBV29-1 and TRBJ1-1; possibly TRBD1 for D (6 bases). Trimming pared 6 bases from V and 0 bases from J, leaving 14 bases between. The CDR3 has 14 amino acids. Germline assignment: CDR1 SQVTM and CDR2 ANQGSEA. The CDR3 DNA follows: TGCAGCGTCCAACAGGGACCAATGAACACTGAAGCTTTCTTT. It specifies CSVQQGPMNTEAFF.

V gene TRBV5-4 combines with J gene TRBJ2-3; 7 bases match TRBD1. In germline, CDR1 is SGHNT, CDR2 YYREEE (reference sequence). This CDR3 is built from 14 residues. The V and J ends lost 4 bases and 4 bases, in that order; junction bases with no gene match: 6. CDR3 loop: CASSGGQAPDTQYF. CDR3 in DNA: TGTGCCAGCAGCGGAGGACAGGCCCCAGATACGCAGTATTTT.

The rearrangement uses TRBV23-1 and TRBJ1-5; possibly TRBD1 for D (5 bases). TRBV23-1 is an ORF, and what it does is uncertain. The CDR3 sequence is 16 residues long. Trimming stripped 3 bases from V and 8 bases from J, with 20 bases between. The CDR3 protein is CASSHSGTQGSEPQHF. The CDR3 region has the DNA TGCGCCAGCAGTCATTCTGGGACTCAGGGAAGTGAGCCCCAGCATTTT.